These T cell receptor beta chains were read from a single sample in a study of T cells after yellow fever vaccination. Each CDR3 protein gets one entry after TCRdb re-called the 5' RACE reads with MiXCR. The table includes around 250,000 distinct CDR3 sequences, less than 9% detected once. The sample was CD4+ T cells sorted from PBMCs, taken 15 days after the yellow fever booster vaccination. These receptors all come from a man younger than 40 who received the YFV17D yellow fever vaccine. Each CDR3 is given with its conserved first and last residue. Fields, in order: clone size, V gene, D gene, J gene, CDR3 protein, CDR3 DNA. The D gene is left open where the match is weak. Rows give clone size only sometimes, using once, few, many, or a class for an expanded clone.

clone_size: many
v_call: TRBV28
d_call: TRBD1
j_call: TRBJ2-3
cdr3_aa: CASSSPGQKRTDTQYF
cdr3_nt: TGTGCCAGCAGCTCACCGGGACAGAAACGCACAGATACGCAGTATTTT

clone_size: many
v_call: TRBV5-6
d_call: -
j_call: TRBJ2-5
cdr3_aa: CASSQEIREKTQYF
cdr3_nt: TGTGCCAGCAGCCAAGAGATTCGGGAAAAGACCCAGTACTTC

clone_size: many
v_call: TRBV28
d_call: -
j_call: TRBJ2-5
cdr3_aa: CASRTQETQYF
cdr3_nt: TGTGCCAGCAGAACACAAGAGACCCAGTACTTC

clone_size: many
v_call: TRBV20-1
d_call: TRBD2
j_call: TRBJ2-3
cdr3_aa: CSARNLRTSGSISDTQYF
cdr3_nt: TGCAGTGCTAGAAACCTACGGACTAGCGGGAGTATATCAGATACGCAGTATTTT

clone_size: -
v_call: TRBV12-3/TRBV12-4
d_call: -
j_call: TRBJ2-1
cdr3_aa: CASGKQANEQFF
cdr3_nt: TGTGCCAGCGGAAAACAGGCCAATGAGCAGTTCTTC

clone_size: few
v_call: TRBV10-3
d_call: TRBD1
j_call: TRBJ1-2
cdr3_aa: CAISASDRGNGYTF
cdr3_nt: TGTGCCATCAGTGCCTCTGACAGGGGAAACGGCTACACCTTC

clone_size: few
v_call: TRBV29-1
d_call: TRBD2
j_call: TRBJ2-5
cdr3_aa: CSVHGLAGRETQYF
cdr3_nt: TGCAGCGTCCACGGACTAGCGGGAAGGGAGACCCAGTACTTC

clone_size: many
v_call: TRBV20-1
d_call: -
j_call: TRBJ1-1
cdr3_aa: CSASIRKSTEAFF
cdr3_nt: TGCAGTGCTAGTATCAGGAAGAGTACTGAAGCTTTCTTT

clone_size: few
v_call: TRBV20-1
d_call: TRBD2
j_call: TRBJ2-1
cdr3_aa: CSAPGTSGSGYNEQFF
cdr3_nt: TGCAGTGCTCCCGGGACTAGCGGGAGTGGGTACAATGAGCAGTTCTTC

clone_size: -
v_call: TRBV28
d_call: -
j_call: TRBJ1-2
cdr3_aa: CASSLGELREFGKWASNYGYTF
cdr3_nt: TGTGCCAGCAGTTTAGGGGAGCTGAGGGAGTTCGGAAAATGGGCGTCAAACTATGGCTACACCTTC

clone_size: -
v_call: TRBV7-3
d_call: -
j_call: TRBJ2-1
cdr3_aa: CASSVDYANEQFF
cdr3_nt: TGTGCCAGCAGCGTCGACTATGCCAATGAGCAGTTCTTC

clone_size: few
v_call: TRBV5-5
d_call: -
j_call: TRBJ2-5
cdr3_aa: CASSSLPDRRETQYF
cdr3_nt: TGTGCCAGCAGCTCGCTCCCAGACAGGCGCGAGACCCAGTACTTC

clone_size: -
v_call: TRBV10-1
d_call: -
j_call: TRBJ2-2
cdr3_aa: CASSESRGGPGELFF
cdr3_nt: TGCGCCAGCAGTGAGTCGCGGGGTGGTCCCGGGGAGCTGTTTTTT

clone_size: many
v_call: TRBV20-1
d_call: TRBD2
j_call: TRBJ2-7
cdr3_aa: CSASLAGAYEQYF
cdr3_nt: TGCAGTGCTAGTCTAGCGGGAGCCTACGAGCAGTACTTC

clone_size: many
v_call: TRBV10-2
d_call: TRBD2
j_call: TRBJ2-7
cdr3_aa: CASSPGLAGGPREQYF
cdr3_nt: TGCGCCAGCAGCCCGGGACTAGCGGGAGGGCCGAGGGAGCAGTACTTC

clone_size: many
v_call: TRBV6-5
d_call: TRBD1
j_call: TRBJ2-3
cdr3_aa: CASSWGRGTTDTQYF
cdr3_nt: TGTGCCAGCAGTTGGGGCAGGGGGACCACAGATACGCAGTATTTT

clone_size: many
v_call: TRBV20-1
d_call: TRBD1
j_call: TRBJ2-7
cdr3_aa: CSAQNPGQGYEQYF
cdr3_nt: TGCAGTGCACAGAATCCGGGACAGGGCTACGAGCAGTACTTC

clone_size: few
v_call: TRBV29-1
d_call: -
j_call: TRBJ2-7
cdr3_aa: CSVGGATGLQQYF
cdr3_nt: TGCAGCGTTGGGGGGGCTACCGGGTTACAGCAGTACTTC

clone_size: -
v_call: TRBV12-3/TRBV12-4
d_call: TRBD2
j_call: TRBJ2-7
cdr3_aa: CSSSLMGLAGAEQYF
cdr3_nt: TGTTCCAGCAGTTTAATGGGACTAGCGGGAGCCGAGCAGTACTTC

clone_size: many
v_call: TRBV21-1
d_call: -
j_call: TRBJ2-2
cdr3_aa: CADRIQGEVGELFF
cdr3_nt: TGTGCCGACAGAATTCAGGGGGAGGTCGGGGAGCTGTTTTTT

clone_size: -
v_call: TRBV11-2
d_call: -
j_call: TRBJ1-3
cdr3_aa: CASSLGYTSSGNTIYF
cdr3_nt: TGTGCCAGCAGCTTAGGATACACAAGCTCTGGAAACACCATATATTTT

clone_size: few
v_call: TRBV20-1
d_call: -
j_call: TRBJ2-1
cdr3_aa: CSADQEGNRYNEQFF
cdr3_nt: TGCAGTGCCGACCAGGAGGGGAATCGTTACAATGAGCAGTTCTTC

clone_size: few
v_call: TRBV24-1
d_call: -
j_call: TRBJ2-2
cdr3_aa: CATSDPTGASGPNTGELFF
cdr3_nt: TGTGCCACCAGTGATCCGACAGGGGCTAGCGGGCCAAACACCGGGGAGCTGTTTTTT

clone_size: -
v_call: TRBV3-1
d_call: -
j_call: TRBJ2-4
cdr3_aa: CVSSPVTGLAKNIQYF
cdr3_nt: TGTGTCAGCAGCCCGGTTACGGGACTAGCCAAAAACATTCAGTACTTC

clone_size: many
v_call: TRBV4-2
d_call: TRBD1
j_call: TRBJ2-1
cdr3_aa: CASSQDRGVEQFF
cdr3_nt: TGTGCCAGCAGCCAGGACAGGGGGGTTGAGCAGTTCTTC

clone_size: -
v_call: TRBV5-1
d_call: TRBD2
j_call: TRBJ2-5
cdr3_aa: CASSLVRTSGKSQETQYF
cdr3_nt: TGCGCCAGCAGCTTGGTCAGGACTAGCGGGAAGTCTCAGGAGACCCAGTACTTC

clone_size: few
v_call: TRBV25-1
d_call: -
j_call: TRBJ2-2
cdr3_aa: CASSGGMGVDTGELFF
cdr3_nt: TGTGCCAGCAGTGGAGGAATGGGGGTTGACACCGGGGAGCTGTTTTTT

clone_size: few
v_call: TRBV20-1
d_call: TRBD1
j_call: TRBJ1-1
cdr3_aa: CSARVSGGTEAFF
cdr3_nt: TGCAGTGCTAGAGTTTCAGGGGGAACTGAAGCTTTCTTT

clone_size: -
v_call: TRBV5-5
d_call: -
j_call: TRBJ2-7
cdr3_aa: CASSPRVGGGYF
cdr3_nt: TGTGCCAGCAGCCCGAGGGTTGGTGGGGGGTACTTC

clone_size: few
v_call: TRBV12-3/TRBV12-4
d_call: -
j_call: TRBJ2-7
cdr3_aa: CASSLSSGHSYEQYF
cdr3_nt: TGTGCCAGCAGTTTATCCTCGGGACATTCCTACGAGCAGTACTTC

clone_size: few
v_call: TRBV20-1
d_call: -
j_call: TRBJ1-2
cdr3_aa: CSATLRGTLYGYTF
cdr3_nt: TGCAGTGCAACCCTAAGGGGGACACTCTATGGCTACACCTTC

clone_size: many
v_call: TRBV2
d_call: TRBD2
j_call: TRBJ2-7
cdr3_aa: CASSLGGGGSEQYF
cdr3_nt: TGTGCCAGCAGTCTCGGGGGGGGCGGGAGCGAGCAGTACTTC

clone_size: few
v_call: TRBV7-2
d_call: TRBD2
j_call: TRBJ2-1
cdr3_aa: CASSRSGRNNEQFF
cdr3_nt: TGTGCCAGCAGCCGGAGCGGGAGGAACAATGAGCAGTTCTTC

clone_size: -
v_call: TRBV27
d_call: TRBD2
j_call: TRBJ2-2
cdr3_aa: CASSRLAGVGTGELFF
cdr3_nt: TGTGCCAGCAGTAGATTAGCGGGAGTCGGGACCGGGGAGCTGTTTTTT

clone_size: -
v_call: TRBV2
d_call: TRBD1
j_call: TRBJ2-7
cdr3_aa: CASSSGQGKEQYF
cdr3_nt: TGTGCCAGCAGTAGTGGACAGGGTAAAGAGCAGTACTTC

clone_size: many
v_call: TRBV10-2
d_call: -
j_call: TRBJ2-1
cdr3_aa: CASSYGGTSYNEQFF
cdr3_nt: TGCGCCAGCAGCTACGGGGGGACATCCTACAATGAGCAGTTCTTC

clone_size: few
v_call: TRBV10-3
d_call: TRBD2
j_call: TRBJ2-7
cdr3_aa: CAISGAGGGYEQYF
cdr3_nt: TGTGCCATCAGTGGAGCGGGAGGCGGATACGAGCAGTACTTC

clone_size: -
v_call: TRBV6-5
d_call: TRBD1
j_call: TRBJ1-6
cdr3_aa: CASSYSGAGGLKSPLHF
cdr3_nt: TGTGCCAGCAGTTACTCAGGGGCAGGGGGCTTAAAATCACCCCTCCACTTT